The rows below give T cell receptor beta chains drawn from one sample of a study of cytomegalovirus exposure and HLA in healthy donors. Only in-frame clones appear in the TCRdb table, and some are missing; sequencing was by immunoSEQ multiplex PCR. This sample has about 210,000 clones, with approximately 90% found just once. The sample taken for sequencing was PBMCs. These receptors originate from a boy under 10 years old in good health and CMV-seronegative. The CDR3 runs from the conserved cysteine through the conserved F or W. D genes are given only for firm matches. Clone size is given for some rows only: seen once, a few or many times, or a class if the clone is expanded.

cdr3_aa cdr3_nt d_call j_call clone_size v_call
CASSMLLAKNIQYF TGTGCCAGTAGTATGTTACTCGCCAAAAACATTCAGTACTTC NA TRBJ2-4 NA TRBV19
CASSTSDRGEKLFF TGCGCCAGCAGCACCTCGGACAGGGGGGAAAAACTGTTTTTT TRBD1 TRBJ1-4 few TRBV5-1
CAWKPRREGDGYTF TGTGCCTGGAAACCCCGGAGGGAGGGGGATGGCTACACCTTC NA TRBJ1-2 NA TRBV30
CASSTTGNRQYF TGTGCCAGCAGCACCACTGGTAACCGGCAGTACTTC NA TRBJ2-7 NA TRBV2
CASPDRSGRGAEAFF TGTGCCAGTCCCGACAGATCAGGCAGAGGCGCTGAAGCTTTCTTT NA TRBJ1-1 NA TRBV2
CASSPRLVNEQFF TGTGCCAGCAGCCCCAGGTTGGTGAATGAGCAGTTCTTC NA TRBJ2-1 NA TRBV4-2
CASSSGGDTDTQYF TGTGCCAGCAGTTCTGGGGGGGACACAGATACGCAGTATTTT TRBD2 TRBJ2-3 once TRBV27
CASSPSTGAGSPLHF TGTGCCAGCAGTCCCTCGACAGGGGCCGGGTCACCCCTCCACTTT TRBD1 TRBJ1-6 once TRBV28
CASSPGTGGRNEQFF TGTGCCAGCAGTCCCGGGACAGGGGGTCGCAATGAGCAGTTCTTC TRBD1 TRBJ2-1 NA TRBV27
CASSEQGSEDSPLHF TGTGCCAGCAGCGAACAGGGTTCCGAGGATTCACCCCTCCACTTT NA TRBJ1-6 NA TRBV9
CASTTGTASYEQYF TGTGCCAGCACCACCGGGACTGCCTCCTACGAGCAGTACTTC NA TRBJ2-7 NA TRBV28
CASSSYGTDRNYGYTF TGTGCCAGCAGTTCCTACGGGACAGATCGTAACTATGGCTACACCTTC TRBD1 TRBJ1-2 few TRBV28
CASSLDFRVGNTEAFF TGTGCCAGCAGCTTAGATTTCAGGGTGGGGAACACTGAAGCTTTCTTT NA TRBJ1-1 NA TRBV7-2
CASSDRTTDLEKLFF TGTGCCAGCAGTGACCGGACTACAGATCTTGAAAAACTGTTTTTT NA TRBJ1-4 NA TRBV6-1
CASSRGTSGHLYEQYF TGTGCCAGCAGCCGAGGGACTAGCGGTCATCTCTACGAGCAGTACTTC TRBD2 TRBJ2-7 NA TRBV14
CASSLGEATQYF TGTGCCAGCAGCCTTGGAGAGGCTACGCAGTATTTT NA TRBJ2-3 NA TRBV9
CAAEGATNEKLFF TGTGCCGCGGAGGGAGCAACTAATGAAAAACTGTTTTTT NA TRBJ1-4 NA TRBV7-9
CASSLRQGGKNEQFF TGTGCCAGTAGTTTACGACAGGGGGGAAAAAATGAGCAGTTCTTC TRBD1 TRBJ2-1 NA TRBV19
CASRGGQVSYEQYF TGTGCCAGCAGGGGGGGGCAAGTTTCCTACGAGCAGTACTTC NA TRBJ2-7 NA TRBV6-1
CASSLGKELVKNIQYF TGTGCCAGCAGCCTGGGGAAGGAGCTAGTCAAAAACATTCAGTACTTC NA TRBJ2-4 NA TRBV5-6
CASSSFLGTGGGETQYF TGCGCCAGCAGCTCATTCCTCGGGACAGGGGGCGGAGAGACCCAGTACTTC TRBD1 TRBJ2-5 once TRBV5-1
CASSSVERTQGATEAFF TGCGCCAGCAGCTCGGTTGAGAGAACACAGGGGGCCACTGAAGCTTTCTTT TRBD1 TRBJ1-1 NA TRBV5-1
CASSWAGSNYGYTF TGTGCCAGCAGTTGGGCAGGATCTAACTATGGCTACACCTTC NA TRBJ1-2 once TRBV28
CASSEAGEQPQHF TGTGCCAGCAGTGAAGCAGGGGAACAGCCCCAGCATTTT NA TRBJ1-5 NA TRBV6-1
CASSIRGDTTEAFF TGTGCCAGCAGCATACGGGGGGATACGACTGAAGCTTTCTTT NA TRBJ1-1 NA TRBV7-2
CAISESGGNYGYTF TGTGCCATCAGTGAGTCGGGGGGAAACTATGGCTACACCTTC NA TRBJ1-2 NA TRBV10-3
CASSLAPGGSGYTF TGTGCCAGCAGCTTAGCCCCGGGGGGCTCTGGCTACACCTTC NA TRBJ1-2 NA TRBV7-9
CASSYGGVAFF TGTGCCAGCAGTTACGGAGGGGTAGCTTTCTTT NA TRBJ1-1 NA TRBV6-6
CASRGGQNYEQYF TGTGCCAGCCGGGGGGGTCAAAACTACGAGCAGTACTTC TRBD2 TRBJ2-7 NA TRBV27
CASSPQGNVNYGYTF TGTGCCAGCAGCCCTCAGGGAAACGTTAACTATGGCTACACCTTC NA TRBJ1-2 few TRBV5-6
CASSDPGDRYGYTF TGTGCCAGCAGCGACCCAGGGGATCGCTATGGCTACACCTTC NA TRBJ1-2 NA TRBV5-5
CASSRSRANEKLFF TGTGCCAGCAGCCGTTCTCGAGCGAATGAAAAACTGTTTTTT NA TRBJ1-4 NA TRBV7-2
CASTPTDRVNIQYF TGTGCCAGCACCCCTACTGACAGGGTAAACATTCAGTACTTC TRBD1 TRBJ2-4 NA TRBV6-6
CASSAQGGAGELFF TGTGCCAGCAGCGCACAGGGTGGGGCCGGGGAGCTGTTTTTT NA TRBJ2-2 NA TRBV9
CASSYGQLNTEAFF TGTGCCAGCAGTTACGGCCAGTTGAACACTGAAGCTTTCTTT NA TRBJ1-1 NA TRBV6-5
CASSSPTIAKNIQYF TGTGCCAGCAGTTCCCCGACTATAGCCAAAAACATTCAGTACTTC NA TRBJ2-4 NA TRBV6-5
CASSPARQRTYGYTF TGTGCCAGCAGCCCCGCTCGACAGAGAACCTATGGCTACACCTTC NA TRBJ1-2 NA TRBV5-4
CASLWGTGISGYTF TGTGCCAGCCTCTGGGGGACAGGGATTTCTGGCTACACCTTC TRBD1 TRBJ1-2 NA TRBV2
CAWAGNTEAFF TGTGCCTGGGCAGGGAACACTGAAGCTTTCTTT NA TRBJ1-1 NA TRBV30
CASRGTGVGEQYF TGTGCCAGCCGAGGGACAGGGGTTGGCGAGCAGTACTTC TRBD1 TRBJ2-7 NA TRBV2
CASSEVWGGGVNEQFF TGTGCCAGCAGTGAGGTTTGGGGGGGAGGGGTCAATGAGCAGTTCTTC TRBD2 TRBJ2-1 NA TRBV6-1
CASSLRTSGNIQYF TGTGCCAGCAGCTTGCGGACTAGCGGGAACATTCAGTACTTC TRBD2 TRBJ2-4 NA TRBV7-2
CASSLSAGVSYNEQFF TGTGCCAGCAGCTTATCAGCGGGAGTCTCCTACAATGAGCAGTTCTTC TRBD2 TRBJ2-1 NA TRBV7-3
CASSGSEAGELFF TGCGCCAGCAGTGGCAGTGAGGCCGGGGAGCTGTTTTTT NA TRBJ2-2 few TRBV10-2
CASSAITSGNEQFF TGTGCCAGCAGCGCTATCACTAGCGGCAATGAGCAGTTCTTC TRBD2 TRBJ2-1 NA TRBV9
CASSDRAKLPGANSPLHF TGCGCCAGCAGTGACAGGGCTAAGCTGCCTGGGGCTAATTCACCCCTCCACTTT NA TRBJ1-6 NA TRBV10-2
CASSLRTGYANTGELFF TGTGCCAGCAGTTTACGGACGGGGTACGCGAACACCGGGGAGCTGTTTTTT NA TRBJ2-2 NA TRBV27
CASSDTGFGELFF TGTGCCAGCAGTGATACAGGGTTCGGGGAGCTGTTTTTT NA TRBJ2-2 few TRBV2
CASSYSREDDHYEQYF TGTGCCAGCAGTTACTCCAGGGAGGACGACCACTACGAGCAGTACTTC NA TRBJ2-7 NA TRBV2
CASSQRLFRDSSEAFF TGTGCCAGCAGCCAAAGATTATTCCGGGACAGCTCTGAAGCTTTCTTT TRBD1 TRBJ1-1 NA TRBV14
CASRPGTGAYSGNTIYF TGTGCCAGCAGACCCGGGACAGGGGCCTACTCTGGAAACACCATATATTTT TRBD1 TRBJ1-3 NA TRBV11-2
CASSPAGDPTYEQYF TGTGCCAGCAGTCCAGCGGGAGATCCCACCTACGAGCAGTACTTC TRBD2 TRBJ2-7 NA TRBV27
CASSLGAGGVTEAFF TGTGCCAGCAGCTTAGGGGCCGGCGGGGTCACTGAAGCTTTCTTT NA TRBJ1-1 NA TRBV7-2